This T cell receptor (beta chain) comes out of a study of Graves' ophthalmopathy and Graves' hyperthyroidism. CDR1 is LNHDA, CDR2 SQIVND, per germline (reference sequence). This CDR3 is built from 13 residues. V dropped 3 bases and J dropped 3 bases, with 8 bases sitting between them. Moderate-to-severe activity, CAS ≥3, NOSPECS ≥4 and a duration under 3 months were seen in donors with ophthalmopathy. Symptoms, serum thyroxine and TRAb, thyroid ultrasound, and orbital computed tomography formed the diagnostic basis. This clonotype has at least ten counts. Its target is not known. From RNA, the CDR3 regions of TCR beta chains were amplified and sequenced. HTBI-primed RT-PCR formed the first round, and a multiplex PCR formed the second. Using its own MiXCR run on the multiplex PCR reads, TCRdb lists one record per CDR3 protein. This table has 220,000 or so distinct CDR3 sequences, under 25% appearing once.

General observations from the study: With a specificity of just over 72% and a sensitivity of more than 65%, the model predicted ophthalmopathy progression. Sensitivity reached 87.88% and specificity about 81% for a 13-signature model separating ophthalmopathy from stable hyperthyroidism.

This TCR came from a woman aged 50 to 65 with Graves' ophthalmopathy. Specimen: peripheral blood. The chain combines TRBV19 with TRBJ1-2; D is unresolved. CDR3 loop: CASSMSGDYGYTF. In DNA form, the CDR3 reads TGTGCCAGTAGTATGAGCGGAGACTATGGCTACACCTTC.